Listed below are T cell receptor beta chains from one sample, sequenced in a study of blood T cell repertoires in COVID-19. Using immunoSEQ multiplex PCR, the repertoire was profiled, and TCRdb retains in-frame clones only, with some absent. The data contain tens of thousands of clones, around 90% of them singletons. Material: peripheral blood. These TCRs come from a woman aged 50 to 60 with acute or convalescent COVID-19. Each CDR3 is given with its conserved first and last residue. The D gene is left open where the match is weak. For some rows the clone size is stated as once, few or many, or as a class when expanded; others skip it.

d_call: TRBD1
j_call: TRBJ2-3
v_call: TRBV3-1/TRBV3-2
clone_size: -
cdr3_nt: TGTGCCAGCAGCAGGGACAGGGGCCAATCCACAGATACGCAGTATTTT
cdr3_aa: CASSRDRGQSTDTQYF

d_call: -
j_call: TRBJ2-3
v_call: TRBV4-3
clone_size: -
cdr3_nt: TGCGCCAGCAGCCAACTGATAGGGGGGGCAGATACGCAGTATTTT
cdr3_aa: CASSQLIGGADTQYF

d_call: -
j_call: TRBJ2-5
v_call: TRBV7-7
clone_size: -
cdr3_nt: TGTGCTAGCAGCTCTATCGGAGAGACCCAGTACTTC
cdr3_aa: CASSSIGETQYF

d_call: TRBD1
j_call: TRBJ1-2
v_call: TRBV6-5
clone_size: -
cdr3_nt: TGTGCCAGCAGTTCCTGGACAGGGGGCACCTATGGCTACACCTTC
cdr3_aa: CASSSWTGGTYGYTF

d_call: -
j_call: TRBJ1-1
v_call: TRBV28
clone_size: -
cdr3_nt: TGTGCCAGCAGTGCGAGCGCTGAAGCTTTCTTT
cdr3_aa: CASSASAEAFF

d_call: TRBD2
j_call: TRBJ2-2
v_call: TRBV25-1
clone_size: -
cdr3_nt: TGTGCCAGCAATGGCGGGGGGATGGCGAACACCGGGGAGCTGTTTTTT
cdr3_aa: CASNGGGMANTGELFF

d_call: TRBD1
j_call: TRBJ1-2
v_call: TRBV19
clone_size: -
cdr3_nt: TGTGCCAGTACCCAATGGGACAGGGACGATGGCTACACCTTC
cdr3_aa: CASTQWDRDDGYTF

d_call: TRBD2
j_call: TRBJ2-3
v_call: TRBV7-9
clone_size: -
cdr3_nt: TGTGCCAGCAGCCCGCCACTAGCGGGGGACACAGATACGCAGTATTTT
cdr3_aa: CASSPPLAGDTDTQYF

d_call: -
j_call: TRBJ2-3
v_call: TRBV6-5
clone_size: -
cdr3_nt: TGTGCCAGCAAAAGGGGGTTCCCAGATACGCAGTATTTT
cdr3_aa: CASKRGFPDTQYF

d_call: TRBD2
j_call: TRBJ2-5
v_call: TRBV12-3/TRBV12-4
clone_size: once
cdr3_nt: TGTGCCAGCAGTCTGACTAGCTGGGAGACCCAGTACTTC
cdr3_aa: CASSLTSWETQYF

d_call: TRBD1
j_call: TRBJ1-1
v_call: TRBV5-5
clone_size: -
cdr3_nt: TGTGCCAGCAGCCTTGACAGGGGTACTGAAGCTTTCTTT
cdr3_aa: CASSLDRGTEAFF

d_call: -
j_call: TRBJ1-5
v_call: TRBV6-6
clone_size: once
cdr3_nt: TGTGCCAGCAGAAAGACAAGCGGCCAGCCCCAGCATTTT
cdr3_aa: CASRKTSGQPQHF

d_call: -
j_call: TRBJ1-1
v_call: TRBV19
clone_size: -
cdr3_nt: TGTGCCAGTAGTATCACTATCACGGACACTGAAGCTTTCTTT
cdr3_aa: CASSITITDTEAFF

d_call: TRBD2
j_call: TRBJ2-1
v_call: TRBV5-8
clone_size: -
cdr3_nt: TGTGCCAGCAGATACAGTCCCGGGACTAGCGGGAGTTACAATGAGCAGTTCTTC
cdr3_aa: CASRYSPGTSGSYNEQFF

d_call: -
j_call: TRBJ1-1
v_call: TRBV20-1
clone_size: -
cdr3_nt: TGCAGTGCCTGGGAGAATGAAGCTTTCTTT
cdr3_aa: CSAWENEAFF

d_call: TRBD1
j_call: TRBJ2-2
v_call: TRBV29-1
clone_size: -
cdr3_nt: TGCAGCGTAAAGAGGACAGGGTCCGGGGAGCTGTTTTTT
cdr3_aa: CSVKRTGSGELFF

d_call: TRBD2
j_call: TRBJ2-3
v_call: TRBV3-1/TRBV3-2
clone_size: -
cdr3_nt: TGTGCCAGCAACCCTGGACTAGCGGGGATTTCAGATACGCAGTATTTT
cdr3_aa: CASNPGLAGISDTQYF

d_call: TRBD2
j_call: TRBJ2-1
v_call: TRBV9
clone_size: -
cdr3_nt: TGTGCCAGCAGCGTTAGCGGGGGGGAATACAATGAGCAGTTCTTC
cdr3_aa: CASSVSGGEYNEQFF

d_call: TRBD1
j_call: TRBJ1-5
v_call: TRBV5-6
clone_size: -
cdr3_nt: TGTGCCAGCAGCTTGGGCGGGACAGGGGTGCAGCCCCAGCATTTT
cdr3_aa: CASSLGGTGVQPQHF

d_call: -
j_call: TRBJ1-4
v_call: TRBV5-1
clone_size: -
cdr3_nt: TGCGCCAGCAGCACCGGGTCTACTGAAAGTAATGAAAAACTGTTTTTT
cdr3_aa: CASSTGSTESNEKLFF

d_call: TRBD1
j_call: TRBJ1-1
v_call: TRBV7-6
clone_size: -
cdr3_nt: TGTGCCAGCAGCTCGGGACAGGGGGGGACGAACACTGAAGCTTTCTTT
cdr3_aa: CASSSGQGGTNTEAFF

d_call: TRBD1
j_call: TRBJ1-5
v_call: TRBV6-1
clone_size: -
cdr3_nt: TGTGCCAGCAGTGAAGCCGGACAGGGCCAATGGCCCCAGCATTTT
cdr3_aa: CASSEAGQGQWPQHF

d_call: -
j_call: TRBJ1-5
v_call: TRBV12-5
clone_size: few
cdr3_nt: TGTGCTAGTGGTTTGCAGGATCAGCCCCAGCATTTT
cdr3_aa: CASGLQDQPQHF